This entry features one T cell receptor (beta chain) sequence. Its antigen is still unknown. Drawing of peripheral blood yielded ten milliliters from each donor. The data stem from a study of blood T cells in healthy people across ages. Next came a second PCR, run for about 6 to 11 cycles, which used a sample-barcoded 5' primer along with a J-beta primer mix. TCRdb itself ran the 5' RACE reads through MiXCR, one entry per CDR3 protein. This repertoire shows about 780,000 distinct CDR3 sequences, 62% found once; its top ten account for about 30%. Study conclusions and caveats: Unknown donor CMV status possibly confounded expanded clonotype changes.

The CDR3 sequence is 17 residues long. The V end lost 4 bases, the J end lost 6 bases, and 24 bases lay between the germline ends. CDR1 and CDR2 from the germline V gene are SGHRS and YFSETQ. The chain is built from TRBV5-1 and TRBJ2-3; D is possibly TRBD1 or TRBD2 (6 bases each). The clonotype was recovered from a young man in good health. Sequencing used blood. CDR3 coding DNA: TGCGCCAGCAGCCAAGAGGTGGGGGGCCGCCCAGGGGATACGCAGTATTTT. Its protein product is CASSQEVGGRPGDTQYF. The whole variable domain, filled in from reference TRBV5-1 and TRBJ2-3, reads KAGVTQTPRYLIKTRGQQVTLSCSPISGHRSVSWYQQTPGQGLQFLFEYFSETQRNKGNFPGRFSGRQFSNSRSEMNVSTLELGDSALYLCASSQEVGGRPGDTQYFGPGTRLTVL.